The clone carrying this T cell receptor (beta chain) was recorded a few times. Its antigen is unknown. At the Johns Hopkins FTIC core, DNA taken from cultured CD4+ T cells was sequenced by way of the Oncomine TCR Beta short-read assay. TCRdb re-called the PCR reads through MiXCR, storing one row per CDR3 protein. Among some 4,000 distinct CDR3 sequences listed, 35% to 50% were seen once. This entry is derived from a study of vaccination and CD4 T cells after COVID-19. Across the whole study: Convalescent patients were SARS-CoV-2 positive by nasal swab PCR; several mild, one severe. Overlapping peptides of the spike proteins of SARS-CoV-2, HCoV-NL63, HCoV-OC43 and HCoV-229E were used for cell stimulation. Cultures acting as controls obtained a CEFX pool, an HIV-1 Nef pool, or no peptide.

Study observations and caveats: SARS-CoV-2-reactive clonotype medians increased from around 20 to 38, not significantly.

Documented treatment: approximately 10-day PBMC culture with coronavirus spike peptide pools or control peptides (ViraFEST assay). The sequenced sample was CD4+ T cells from blood, cultured in vitro. The source is a human donor who had recovered from COVID-19.

The CDR3: CSANPTGRDEAFF. The CDR3 region has the DNA TGCAGTGCGAACCCGACAGGTCGGGATGAAGCTTTCTTT. The chain joins TRBV20-1 to TRBJ1-1; a possible D gene is TRBD1 (6 bases). V was trimmed by 6 bases and J by 7 bases, leaving 18 bases between them. The germline V gene has CDR1 DFQATT and CDR2 SNEGSKA (reference sequence). This CDR3 region has 13 residues.